The 20 T cell receptor beta chains in this list originate from one sample, sequenced in a study of T cell responses to AZD1222 COVID-19 vaccine. Here immunoSEQ multiplex PCR was the method, and the copy in TCRdb shows in-frame clones only, minus some. The data hold about 210,000 clones, with 92% observed a single time. Sequenced here: peripheral blood, sampled on day 0 of AZD1222 vaccination. The receptors come from an adult in good health.

This clone was detected a few times. The rearrangement joins TRBV2 to TRBJ1-2, with D possibly matching TRBD1 (5 bases). The ends were cut back, 2 bases at V and 1 base at J, with 8 bases in the middle. Germline CDR1 reads SNHLY; CDR2 reads FYNNEI. The CDR3 runs 14 residues. CDR3 DNA: TGTGCCAGCAGTGAACAGGGACTTAACTATGGCTACACCTTC. It yields the protein CASSEQGLNYGYTF.

The chain couples TRBV6-6 to TRBJ2-1; TRBD2 aligns across 8 bases. Germline CDR1 is MNHNY and CDR2 is SVGAGI (reference sequence). V trimming: 10 bases; J trimming: 4 bases; junction bases outside the gene matches: 12. The CDR3 has 15 amino acids. The CDR3 protein is CATDPGGALYNEQFF. The CDR3 nucleotides are TGTGCCACCGACCCCGGGGGGGCGCTATACAATGAGCAGTTCTTC.

The chain links TRBV6-5 to TRBJ1-2; D unclear. Trimming left V 6 bases short and J 8 bases short, with 7 bases between. The CDR3 has 10 amino acids. The germline CDR1 and CDR2 sequences are MNHEY and SVGAGI. The CDR3 here is CASRTPGYTF. The CDR3 nucleotides are TGTGCCAGCAGGACCCCGGGCTACACCTTC.

The chain combines TRBV7-9 with TRBJ1-1; perhaps TRBD1 as D (5 bases). V shed 5 bases and J shed 5 bases, with 12 bases lying between them. The CDR3 totals 13 residues. CDR1 is SEHNR and CDR2 is FQNEAQ in the germline V gene (reference sequence). Here the CDR3 DNA reads TGTGCCAGCAGCGCAGAGGGGCGGACTGAAGCTTTCTTT. It codes for CASSAEGRTEAFF. The full variable domain, rest sourced from reference TRBV7-9 and TRBJ1-1, is DTGVSQNPRHKITKRGQNVTFRCDPISEHNRLYWYRQTLGQGPEFLTYFQNEAQLEKSRLLSDRFSAERPKGSFSTLEIQRTEQGDSAMYLCASSAEGRTEAFFGQGTRLTVV.

This rearrangement joins TRBV19 to TRBJ1-1; TRBD1 agrees at 8 bases. V gave up 6 bases and J gave up 0 bases; unmatched junction bases: 18. Germline CDR1 reads LNHDA; CDR2 reads SQIVND (reference sequence). There are 19 residues in the CDR3. The CDR3 sequence is CASSQRAAGPGGLNTEAFF. In DNA form, the CDR3 reads TGTGCCAGTAGCCAAAGGGCCGCGGGTCCAGGGGGCTTGAACACTGAAGCTTTCTTT.

This chain joins TRBV29-1 and TRBJ1-1; the D gene is possibly TRBD1 (5 bases). The ends were cut back, 4 bases at V and 2 bases at J, with 11 bases in the middle. The CDR3 loop spans 13 amino acids. Germline CDR1 SQVTM, CDR2 ANQGSEA. The CDR3 DNA reads as TGCAGCGTTGTTAGTCAGGGAAACACTGAAGCTTTCTTT. As protein: CSVVSQGNTEAFF.

The chain is built from TRBV18 and TRBJ2-3, with 8 bases identical to TRBD2. This CDR3 is built from 17 residues. The ends lost 0 bases at V and 7 bases at J; junction bases unmatched: 12. Germline-derived CDR1 and CDR2 are KGHSH and LQKENI. CDR3 region: CASSPPAKRGPGNTQYF. The CDR3 DNA is TGTGCCAGCTCACCACCGGCGAAGCGGGGGCCCGGGAATACGCAGTATTTT. Full variable domain (missing parts from reference TRBV18 and TRBJ2-3): NAGVMQNPRHLVRRRGQEARLRCSPMKGHSHVYWYRQLPEEGLKFMVYLQKENIIDESGMPKERFSAEFPKEGPSILRIQQVVRGDSAAYFCASSPPAKRGPGNTQYFGPGTRLTVL.

The chain has TRBV3-1 (or the pseudogene TRBV3-2) and TRBJ1-2; D is unclear. V dropped 0 bases and J dropped 6 bases, with 14 bases sitting between them. CDR3 length: 15 residues. Germline CDR1 and CDR2: LGHDT and YNNKEL (reference sequence). The CDR3 protein is CASSQETAVRDGYTF. The CDR3 nucleotides read TGTGCCAGCAGCCAAGAAACGGCAGTCCGAGATGGCTACACCTTC.

The CDR3: CASSPRTGLRNTIYF. CDR3 DNA: TGTGCCAGCAGCCCACGGACAGGACTACGGAACACCATATATTTT. The chain has TRBV7-8 and TRBJ1-3; TRBD1 aligns across 7 bases. The ends lost 5 bases at V and 7 bases at J; junction bases unmatched: 11. The CDR3 totals 15 residues. Germline V gene sequence: CDR1 SGHVS, CDR2 FQNEAQ.

This sequence joins TRBV5-6 and TRBJ1-1; no reliable D call. Germline CDR1 SGHDT, CDR2 YYEEEE. The V and J ends lost 0 bases and 7 bases respectively, with 7 bases between them. The CDR3 runs to 12 residues. The CDR3 here is CASSLVYGEAFF. The DNA of the CDR3 is TGTGCCAGCAGCTTGGTCTACGGTGAAGCTTTCTTT.

The table lists this clone with a few counts. The genes are TRBV30 and TRBJ1-6; 7 bases map to TRBD1. This CDR3 is built from 14 residues. The V and J ends lost 0 bases and 8 bases, in that order; junction bases with no gene match: 4. In germline, CDR1 is GTSNPN, CDR2 SVGIG (reference sequence). The CDR3 region has the DNA TGTGCCTGGAGTGTTTCGACAGGGTATTCACCCCTCCACTTT. Translated, it gives CAWSVSTGYSPLHF.

V usage is TRBV28 and J usage is TRBJ1-2; 7 positions match TRBD1. J was trimmed by 4 bases and V by 6 bases; bases with no gene match: 5. Germline V gene lookup returns CDR1 MDHEN and CDR2 SYDVKM. The CDR3 loop spans 13 amino acids. The CDR3 DNA is TGTGCCAGCAGGGTGACAGGGTCCTATGGCTACACCTTC. Protein: CASRVTGSYGYTF.

The V and J genes are TRBV15 and TRBJ2-2; D could derive from TRBD1 or TRBD2 (5 bases each). Germline CDR1 reads LNHNV; CDR2 reads YYDKDF (reference sequence). The CDR3 covers 16 residues. Between the trimmed V and J ends, which lost 6 bases and 1 base, there was a span of 15 bases. Here the CDR3 reads CATRRAGARNTGELFF. DNA of the CDR3: TGTGCCACCAGACGGGCCGGGGCACGGAACACCGGGGAGCTGTTTTTT.

This clone was detected only once. The rearrangement links TRBV3-1 (or the pseudogene TRBV3-2) to TRBJ2-5; D is uncertain. Trimming stripped 0 bases from V and 7 bases from J, with 15 bases between. Germline values: CDR1 LGHDT, CDR2 YNNKEL (reference sequence). The CDR3 is 15 residues long. The CDR3 nucleotides are TGTGCCAGCAGCCAAGAATCTGGGCTGCGCGGGACCCAGTACTTC. Protein product: CASSQESGLRGTQYF.

J is TRBJ2-7 and V is TRBV6-5; 9 bases fit TRBD1. From germline, CDR1 is MNHEY and CDR2 SVGAGI. There are 13 residues in the CDR3. The V gene end was trimmed by 6 bases and the J gene end by 7 bases; junction bases not matched to a gene: 7. The CDR3 DNA reads as TGTGCCAGCAGCCGGGACAGGGTGGGTGAGCAGTACTTC. Translated: CASSRDRVGEQYF.

This rearrangement joins TRBV7-3 to TRBJ2-6; TRBD1 or TRBD2 may be the D gene (6 bases each). Trimming removed 3 bases from V and 0 bases from J, with 12 bases in between. The CDR3 length is 17 residues. The germline gives CDR1 SGHTA, CDR2 FQGTGA. CDR3 residues: CASSFYGGASGANVLTF. The CDR3 coding sequence is TGTGCCAGCAGCTTTTACGGGGGCGCCTCTGGGGCCAACGTCCTGACTTTC.

The chain is built from TRBV2 and TRBJ1-2, with 11 bases aligning to TRBD1. The CDR3 contains 14 residues. J gave up 5 bases and V 5 bases, and 4 bases lay outside the gene matches. The germline gives CDR1 SNHLY, CDR2 FYNNEI. The DNA of the CDR3 is TGTGCCAGCAGTCTCGGACAGGGGGCTTATGGCTACACCTTC. It yields the protein CASSLGQGAYGYTF.

The J gene is TRBJ2-3, the V gene TRBV30, with D perhaps TRBD2 (6 bases). The CDR3 covers 15 residues. Trimming took off 0 bases at V and 2 bases at J, with 12 bases between the two ends. The germline CDR1 and CDR2 sequences are GTSNPN and SVGIG (reference sequence). Here the CDR3 DNA reads TGTGCCTGGAGTGTACTAGGGACTTACACAGATACGCAGTATTTT. Translated: CAWSVLGTYTDTQYF.

This chain uses TRBV11-2 with TRBJ1-1, with 7 bases aligning to TRBD1. Germline V gene lookup returns CDR1 SGHAT and CDR2 FQNNGV. CDR3 size: 14 residues. Trimming removed 4 bases from V and 5 bases from J; junction bases left unmatched: 7. The CDR3 DNA reads TGTGCCAGCAGCTCTGCGGGACAGCGGACTGAAGCTTTCTTT. Translation: CASSSAGQRTEAFF.

This chain uses TRBV6-1 with TRBJ2-1, with a weak D call TRBD2 (5 bases). Germline CDR1 and CDR2: MNHNS and SASEGT. The CDR3 consists of 14 residues. Trimming pared 0 bases from V and 11 bases from J, leaving 14 bases between. The CDR3 region has the DNA TGTGCCAGCAGTGAAGCGCTTCGGGGTAAGAAGCAGTTCTTC. Protein product: CASSEALRGKKQFF.